Reported below is one T cell receptor beta chain. Measured with immunoSEQ multiplex PCR; TCRdb has only the in-frame clones, and not every one. This table has 550,000 to 600,000 clones, roughly 98% appearing once. Naive CD8 cells lacked CD45RO and underwent positive selection for CCR7, leaving out terminally differentiated effector memory CD45RA+ cells. The sample is drawn from a study of shared clonotypes between healthy human individuals. The CDR3 extends over 14 amino acids. Between the trimmed V and J ends, which lost 3 bases and 6 bases, there was a span of 12 bases. CDR1 and CDR2 (germline): MNHEY, SMNVEV (reference sequence).

The sequenced sample consisted of naive CD8+ T cells sorted from blood. The rearrangement joins TRBV27 to TRBJ2-1; maybe TRBD2 (5 bases). The sequence was obtained from a man aged 30-40 years in good health. The CDR3, as DNA: TGTGCCAGCAGTTTTACGAGGGTCTTCAATGAGCAGTTCTTC. Its translation: CASSFTRVFNEQFF.